One and the same sample provided the 29 T cell receptor beta chains below, sequenced in a study of PD-1 blockade in mismatch repair-deficient tumors. Clones were sequenced by immunoSEQ multiplex PCR, and TCRdb holds only the in-frame ones, with some missing. The profile shows tens of thousands of clones, roughly 80% of them singletons. Sequences were derived from peripheral blood, sampled 44 weeks after starting pembrolizumab. The source is an adult with mismatch repair-deficient cancer.

Here the CDR3 reads CASSIQGSTEAFF. The CDR3 DNA is TGTGCCAGTAGTATACAGGGAAGCACTGAAGCTTTCTTT. This sequence joins TRBV19 and TRBJ1-1; D may be TRBD1 (5 bases). Germline-derived CDR1 and CDR2 are LNHDA and SQIVND (reference sequence). This CDR3 is 13 amino acids long. With 2 bases removed from V and 4 bases from J, the gap between germline ends came to 8 bases.

The chain employs TRBV7-6 and TRBJ2-1, with D unclear. The CDR3 is made up of 16 amino acids. V was clipped by 1 base and J by 10 bases, with 20 bases between them. From germline, CDR1 is SGHVS and CDR2 FNYEAQ. The CDR3 sequence: CASSLDRQDGYGEQFF. DNA for the CDR3: TGTGCCAGCAGCTTAGATAGGCAGGACGGGTACGGGGAGCAGTTCTTC.

J is TRBJ2-7 and V is TRBV27, with TRBD2 matching 7 bases. With 2 bases clipped from V and 6 bases from J, the junction kept 4 bases outside the gene matches. The CDR3 loop spans 13 amino acids. Looked up from germline, CDR1 is MNHEY and CDR2 is SMNVEV (reference sequence). The CDR3 region has the DNA TGTGCCAGCAGTTTACTAGCGGAAGGCGAGCAGTACTTC. Protein sequence: CASSLLAEGEQYF.

The DNA for the CDR3 is TGTGCCAGCAGCTCGGACAGGGGGCCTAGCAAGCAGTACTTC. This sequence encodes CASSSDRGPSKQYF. V is TRBV7-3 and J is TRBJ2-7; 11 nucleotides match TRBD1. Unmatched junction bases numbered 7, after V lost 4 bases and J lost 8 bases. The germline CDR1 and CDR2 sequences are SGHTA and FQGTGA. CDR3 size: 14 residues.

The rearrangement joins TRBV6-6 to TRBJ2-1; 7 nucleotides align to TRBD2. Per germline, CDR1 MNHNY and CDR2 SVGAGI (reference sequence). Germline trimming cut 0 bases from V and 8 bases from J; bases unmatched to any gene: 4. The CDR3 has 14 amino acids. CDR3 sequence (DNA): TGTGCCAGCAGTTACTCCTCTAGCGGCGATGAGCAGTTCTTC. Its protein is CASSYSSSGDEQFF.

The chain joins TRBV29-1 to TRBJ2-2; 9 bases map to TRBD1. Germline V CDR1 and CDR2: SQVTM, ANQGSEA. The length of the CDR3 is 14 residues. V shed 5 bases and J 5 bases; nucleotides not matched to a gene: 6. The CDR3 bases are TGCAGCGTTCTTAGGACAGGGGATACCGGGGAGCTGTTTTTT. This codes for CSVLRTGDTGELFF.

This clone was observed once. The chain carries TRBV19 and TRBJ1-1, with 7 bases fitting TRBD1. Losses at the gene ends were 3 bases for V and 1 base for J; bases not matched to a gene: 5. Germline V gene lookup returns CDR1 LNHDA and CDR2 SQIVND (reference sequence). This CDR3 region has 15 residues. The CDR3 reads CASSIPDRWNTEAFF. CDR3 nucleotide sequence: TGTGCCAGTAGTATTCCGGACAGGTGGAACACTGAAGCTTTCTTT.

The chain uses TRBV11-2 and TRBJ2-3; D ambiguous. Germline CDR1 and CDR2: SGHAT and FQNNGV. The CDR3 spans 16 residues. V was cut by 5 bases and J by 6 bases, with 21 bases left in between. The CDR3 DNA is TGTGCCAGCAGCCTAAGAAGGAATTTGTTCGGTGATACGCAGTATTTT. Translation: CASSLRRNLFGDTQYF.

The V call is TRBV7-2, the J call TRBJ2-5; D remains unclear. This CDR3 spans 12 amino acids. The V gene lost 5 bases and the J gene lost 6 bases, with 10 bases spanning the gap. Germline V gene sequence: CDR1 SGHTA, CDR2 FQGNSA. CDR3 region: CASSRPGQTQYF. In DNA, the CDR3 is TGTGCCAGCAGCCGACCCGGGCAGACCCAGTACTTC.

The chain employs TRBV27 and TRBJ1-1; D uncertain. CDR3 length equals 14 residues. The V end was cut by 5 bases, the J end by 1 base, with 11 bases between. The germline V gene has CDR1 MNHEY and CDR2 SMNVEV (reference sequence). The CDR3, as DNA: TGTGCCAGCAGTGGTAGAATGGGGAACACTGAAGCTTTCTTT. Amino acid sequence: CASSGRMGNTEAFF.

The chain joins TRBV30 to TRBJ1-4; possible D gene TRBD1, 5 bases. The CDR3 is 13 amino acids. The ends were cut back, 3 bases at V and 4 bases at J, with 9 bases in the middle. The V gene's germline CDR1 is GTSNPN and CDR2 SVGIG (reference sequence). CDR3 residues: CAWSGTVNEKLFF. CDR3 nucleotide sequence: TGTGCCTGGAGCGGGACGGTTAATGAAAAACTGTTTTTT.

The rearrangement uses TRBV29-1 and TRBJ2-5; D call uncertain. Germline V CDR1 and CDR2: SQVTM, ANQGSEA. Trimming stripped 1 base from V and 4 bases from J, with 4 bases between. The CDR3 length is 11 residues. The DNA for the CDR3 is TGCAGCGTTGAAGTTGGAGAGACCCAGTACTTC. Translating it yields CSVEVGETQYF.

The gene calls are TRBV28 and TRBJ1-5, with D possibly TRBD1 on 5 matching bases. V was pared by 6 bases and J by 7 bases, with 22 bases between. The CDR3 consists of 16 residues. Germline values: CDR1 MDHEN, CDR2 SYDVKM. The CDR3 spells CASSPRGAQGWQPQHF. CDR3 DNA: TGTGCCAGCAGCCCGAGGGGCGCCCAAGGATGGCAGCCCCAGCATTTT.

The V gene is TRBV27, the J gene TRBJ2-1; 7 bases are shared with TRBD2. CDR1 and CDR2 (germline): MNHEY, SMNVEV (reference sequence). Trimming removed 1 base from V and 6 bases from J; junction bases left unmatched: 9. CDR3 size: 16 residues. Here the CDR3 DNA reads TGTGCCAGCAGTTTATTAATGGCGGGAGAAGGCAATGAGCAGTTCTTC. The encoded protein is CASSLLMAGEGNEQFF.

The chain has TRBV5-4 and TRBJ1-1; D is perhaps TRBD1 (5 bases). The CDR3 has 16 amino acids. V lost 4 bases to trimming and J lost 1 base, with 17 bases between them. Germline-derived CDR1 and CDR2 are SGHNT and YYREEE (reference sequence). The CDR3 DNA is TGTGCCAGCAGCCCGGTAGGGACTGCGGGGAACACTGAAGCTTTCTTT. Protein product: CASSPVGTAGNTEAFF.

This chain joins TRBV5-1 and TRBJ2-5; D possibly corresponds to TRBD2 (5 bases). The CDR3 sequence is 15 residues long. The ends were cut back, 6 bases at V and 2 bases at J, with 17 bases in the middle. Looked up from germline, CDR1 is SGHRS and CDR2 is YFSETQ. In DNA form, the CDR3 reads TGCGCCAGCAACCGAGGAAATCCGGGGCAAGAGACCCAGTACTTC. Residues: CASNRGNPGQETQYF.

The V gene is TRBV18, the J gene TRBJ2-7; 10 nucleotides agree with TRBD2. Germline V gene lookup returns CDR1 KGHSH and CDR2 LQKENI. Unmatched junction bases numbered 10, after V lost 2 bases and J lost 3 bases. The CDR3 covers 17 residues. This chain's CDR3 is CASSPFPLAGASYEQYF. CDR3 sequence (DNA): TGTGCCAGCTCACCATTTCCGCTAGCGGGAGCTAGCTACGAGCAGTACTTC.

CDR3: CASSVGGGTEKLFF. CDR3 in DNA: TGTGCCAGCAGCGTGGGAGGGGGCACTGAAAAACTGTTTTTT. The gene calls are TRBV5-4 and TRBJ1-4; 7 bases line up with TRBD1. The CDR3 has 14 amino acids. Germline V gene data show CDR1 as SGHNT and CDR2 as YYREEE (reference sequence). V lost 4 bases, J lost 7 bases, and 7 bases stayed unmatched. The full variable domain, with the rest looked up from reference TRBV5-4 and TRBJ1-4, is ETGVTQSPTHLIKTRGQQVTLRCSSQSGHNTVSWYQQALGQGPQFIFQYYREEENGRGNFPPRFSGLQFPNYSSELNVNALELDDSALYLCASSVGGGTEKLFFGSGTQLSVL.

The chain has TRBV6-5 and TRBJ2-3; D not certain. V was pared by 4 bases and J by 6 bases, with 8 bases between. The CDR3 consists of 12 residues. The germline V gene has CDR1 MNHEY and CDR2 SVGAGI. CDR3 loop: CASSSDSDTQYF. CDR3 nucleotides: TGTGCCAGCAGTTCCGATTCGGATACGCAGTATTTT.

CDR3 sequence: CASSYSEGYAFF. The DNA of the CDR3 is TGTGCCAGCAGTTACTCGGAGGGGTATGCTTTCTTT. V gene TRBV6-5 combines with J gene TRBJ1-1; D may be TRBD1 (5 bases). Germline values: CDR1 MNHEY, CDR2 SVGAGI. This CDR3 contains 12 residues. Trimming took 0 bases from V and 11 from J, leaving 10 bases between them.

This chain joins TRBV11-3 and TRBJ1-1; D is possibly TRBD1 (6 bases). The length of the CDR3 is 15 residues. Germline V lookup: CDR1 SGHNT, CDR2 YENEEA. The V end was cut by 3 bases, the J end by 3 bases, with 14 bases between. In DNA form, the CDR3 reads TGTGCCAGCAGCTTTGGTACAGGGCTTTACACTGAAGCTTTCTTT. Its translation: CASSFGTGLYTEAFF.

The V call is TRBV27, the J call TRBJ2-1; D gene unclear. The V end was cut by 3 bases, the J end by 2 bases, with 8 bases between. This CDR3 spans 14 amino acids. Per the germline V gene, CDR1 is MNHEY and CDR2 is SMNVEV (reference sequence). DNA for the CDR3: TGTGCCAGCAGTTTCCAAGGTGCCTACAATGAGCAGTTCTTC. Amino acids: CASSFQGAYNEQFF.

This rearrangement joins TRBV6-4 to TRBJ2-5; D unresolved. This CDR3 contains 13 residues. V lost 4 bases and J lost 4, with 10 bases in between. CDR1 MRHNA and CDR2 SNTAGT come from the germline V gene. CDR3 amino acids: CASSAEARETQYF. The CDR3, as DNA: TGTGCCAGCAGTGCGGAAGCTAGAGAGACCCAGTACTTC.

V is TRBV7-2 and J is TRBJ2-5, with 9 bases fitting TRBD2. The germline gives CDR1 SGHTA, CDR2 FQGNSA. Trimming cost V 5 bases and J 5 bases; bases outside gene matches: 6. This CDR3 has 14 residues. In DNA form, the CDR3 reads TGTGCCAGCAGCCTTACTAGCGGGTGGGAGACCCAGTACTTC. Its protein is CASSLTSGWETQYF.

This chain connects TRBV9 to TRBJ1-5; no firm D call. Germline loops: CDR1 SGDLS, CDR2 YYNGEE. CDR3 length equals 14 residues. V shed 3 bases and J shed 4 bases, with 11 bases lying between them. CDR3 loop: CASSADMENQPQHF. Written as DNA, the CDR3 is TGTGCCAGCAGCGCCGACATGGAAAATCAGCCCCAGCATTTT. The entire variable domain, with the rest obtained from reference TRBV9 and TRBJ1-5, is as follows: DSGVTQTPKHLITATGQRVTLRCSPRSGDLSVYWYQQSLDQGLQFLIQYYNGEERAKGNILERFSAQQFPDLHSELNLSSLELGDSALYFCASSADMENQPQHFGDGTRLSIL.

V usage is TRBV6-6 and J usage is TRBJ1-5, with TRBD1 as a possible D gene (5 bases). CDR3 length equals 16 residues. The V end was cut by 2 bases, the J end by 6 bases, with 17 bases between. CDR1 is MNHNY and CDR2 is SVGAGI in the germline V gene (reference sequence). The CDR3 DNA reads TGTGCCAGCAGTTACGCAGACCCGCAGGGTAGTCAGCCCCAGCATTTT. It encodes CASSYADPQGSQPQHF.

The genes are TRBV5-1 and TRBJ2-5; tentative D call: TRBD1 (5 bases). The CDR3 covers 13 residues. Germline V gene sequence: CDR1 SGHRS, CDR2 YFSETQ. The V end was cut by 4 bases, the J end by 5 bases, with 12 bases between. The DNA for the CDR3 is TGCGCCAGCAGCCCCAGGGATGTGGAGACCCAGTACTTC. Translating gives CASSPRDVETQYF.

The rearrangement uses TRBV18 and TRBJ2-1, with a weak D call TRBD1 (10 bases). The CDR3 runs to 15 residues. CDR1 KGHSH and CDR2 LQKENI come from the germline V gene. Trimming shortened V by 6 bases and J by 9 bases, and 21 bases separated the two germline ends. For the CDR3, the DNA is TGTGCCAGCTCCCCGACAGGGGGCGGGGGGGCTGAGCAGTTCTTC. It yields the protein CASSPTGGGGAEQFF.

This chain joins TRBV6-4 and TRBJ2-1, with D possibly matching TRBD2 (7 bases). CDR1 and CDR2 (germline): MRHNA, SNTAGT. V was trimmed by 0 bases and J by 8 bases, leaving 14 bases between them. This CDR3 has 15 residues. The DNA of the CDR3 is TGTGCCAGCAGTGACTCTTTACAGGGAGGGGATGAGCAGTTCTTC. This translates into CASSDSLQGGDEQFF.